This paragraph reports one T cell receptor (beta chain). Its cognate antigen has yet to be identified. No base quality information exists; no much larger clone differs at one position. This sample stems from a study of OX40 agonist ivuxolimab in advanced cancers. In terms of the full investigation: Ivuxolimab, which targeted the costimulatory receptor OX40 (CD134), was an agonistic, fully human IgG2 monoclonal antibody. Intravenous ivuxolimab was administered to patients every 2 weeks at six dose levels: 0.01, 0.1, 0.3, 1.5, 3 and 10 mg/kg. Of the approximately 50 patients in dose escalation, about 19 had hepatocellular carcinoma, about 15 had melanoma, 9 had renal cell carcinoma and 9 had head and neck cancer. A male proportion of under 85% and a mean age of 60 years, ranging from roughly 23 to 80, were recorded for the dose-escalation cohort. Prior anti-PD-1, anti-PD-L1 or anti-CTLA-4 therapy was permitted, and 30% to 50% of dose-escalation patients had received checkpoint inhibitors. Three dose-escalation patients achieved partial responses, one with hepatocellular carcinoma and two with cutaneous melanoma. The point of sequencing TCRbeta in the periphery was to test whether ivuxolimab changed TCR sequence diversity and drove clonal T-cell expansion. The paper covers the monotherapy dose-escalation part of the phase I ivuxolimab trial, which included N of about 50 patients.

Measured from the cysteine to the phenylalanine, the CDR3 is 12 residues long. Here the CDR3 DNA is all that survives: 36 bases in frame from base 1. The germline V gene encodes CDR1 GTSNPN and CDR2 SVGIG (reference sequence). V is trimmed back by 5 bases and J by 5 bases, and the junction contains 4 bases that no gene match accounts for. Genomic DNA was isolated from the sorted cells so that the TCRbeta CDR3 region could be sequenced. The immunoSEQ Assay was used to sequence the TCRbeta CDR3 regions. Not all clones reach the TCRdb copy of this immuneACCESS table, which keeps in-frame sequences only. Checked studies attribute under half of the gap to unresolved V genes and leave the rest unexplained. This sample holds approximately 70,000 clones; roughly 80% were observed only once. Together, the top ten hold around 6.7% of the sample. Patients with a history of autoimmune disease or receiving systemic immunosuppression were excluded from the trial. Peripheral blood for TCR sequencing was collected from all dose cohorts at baseline, on cycle 4 day 1, and on cycle 7 day 1. The samples were taken from a phase I, first-in-human, multicenter, open-label dose-escalation trial of ivuxolimab. Adults with locally advanced or metastatic melanoma, renal cell, hepatocellular, or head and neck squamous cell carcinoma were enrolled in the trial. Before TCR sequencing, CD4+ T cells and CD8+ T cells were sorted from peripheral blood as separate populations.

The full study reports these points: On average, CD8+ T cells showed more expanded clones than CD4+ T cells after ivuxolimab. The antigen specificity of the peripheral T cells that underwent clonal expansion was not determined. Low levels of normalized T-cell clonal expansion were also seen in some patients who did not respond. In the 0.1-3.0 mg/kg groups, partial responders had among the lowest normalized peripheral clonal expansion, particularly in CD8+ T cells. Clonal expansion of both CD4+ and CD8+ blood T cells was observed from baseline to week 6 at doses 0.1 to 3.0 mg/kg.

This clonotype was sampled from an adult with an advanced solid tumor such as melanoma, head and neck, liver or kidney cancer. This chain joins TRBV30 to TRBJ2-3; 7 bases in the junction line up with TRBD2. The specimen was CD4+ or CD8+ T cells sorted from blood, collected in a trial of the OX40 agonist ivuxolimab. The sequenced DNA is TGTGCCTGGGGCAGGACTAGAGATACGCAGTATTTT. Its amino acids are CAWGRTRDTQYF.